This T cell receptor beta chain was obtained from a study of blood T cell repertoires in COVID-19. Losses at the gene ends were 5 bases for V and 1 base for J; bases not matched to a gene: 7. The CDR3 covers 16 residues. Per the germline V gene, CDR1 is MDHEN and CDR2 is SYDVKM. TCRdb keeps only in-frame clones here, not all; method: immunoSEQ multiplex PCR. This sample has some 320,000 clones; approximately 91% occur once, and the top ten carry roughly 5%. Cohorts were assigned according to the clinical history that participants reported. The sequence derives from a man aged 60 to 69 who had recovered from COVID-19. Material for sequencing was PBMCs or T cells enriched from blood (not recorded which). The chain joins TRBV28 to TRBJ2-7; 11 bases line up with TRBD2. The CDR3 region has the DNA TGTGCCAGCAGTGGGGGACTAGCGGCTTCTTCCTACGAGCAGTACTTC. Translation: CASSGGLAASSYEQYF.